These 12 T cell receptor beta chains came from one sample sequenced in a study of CD8+ T cells in alopecia areata. Extracted RNA was reverse transcribed, and the resulting cDNA served as sequencing template. Sequencing was performed with immunoSEQ multiplex PCR; in TCRdb, only in-frame clones are kept and a portion is missing. Counted here are over 150,000 clones, 59% occurring once; the ten biggest clones make up 14% to 15%. The sequencing used CD4+ T cells sorted from blood, collected at week 0. These receptors came from a human donor with alopecia areata.

This chain connects TRBV5-6 to TRBJ2-2; the D gene is possibly TRBD2 (7 bases). Deletions cut 2 bases from V and 5 bases from J, with 13 bases between. Per germline, CDR1 SGHDT and CDR2 YYEEEE. This CDR3 spans 15 amino acids. In DNA form, the CDR3 reads TGTGCCAGCAGCTTCGGGGGGCCCAGAACCGGGGAGCTGTTTTTT. Amino acids: CASSFGGPRTGELFF.

The chain joins TRBV30 to TRBJ1-2; D gene unclear. The CDR3 loop spans 12 amino acids. Germline V gene data show CDR1 as GTSNPN and CDR2 as SVGIG (reference sequence). The V gene lost 0 bases and the J gene lost 8 bases, with 10 bases spanning the gap. The CDR3 region is CAWSVAPLGYTF. The CDR3 nucleotides are TGTGCCTGGAGTGTGGCCCCCTTAGGCTACACCTTC.

The chain links TRBV30 to TRBJ2-7, with a possible D match to TRBD2 (5 bases). Between the trimmed V and J ends, which lost 4 bases and 0 bases, there was a span of 10 bases. The CDR3 sequence is 13 residues long. Germline CDR1 GTSNPN, CDR2 SVGIG (reference sequence). The CDR3 DNA follows: TGTGCCTGGAATACGGGGTACTCCTACGAGCAGTACTTC. This encodes CAWNTGYSYEQYF. The complete variable domain, with remaining parts taken from reference TRBV30 and TRBJ2-7, reads SQTIHQWPATLVQPVGSPLSLECTVEGTSNPNLYWYRQAAGRGLQLLFYSVGIGQISSEVPQNLSASRPQDRQFILSSKKLLLSDSGFYLCAWNTGYSYEQYFGPGTRLTVT.

CDR3 residues: CASSKRRRAYNSPLHF. DNA of the CDR3: TGTGCCAGCAGCAAGAGGAGGAGGGCCTATAATTCACCCCTCCACTTT. The V call is TRBV21-1, the J call TRBJ1-6. TRBV21-1 is a pseudogene. The CDR3 extends over 16 amino acids.

The chain recombines TRBV11-1 with TRBJ1-1; D remains ambiguous. CDR1 and CDR2 from the germline V gene are SGHAT and FQDESV (reference sequence). CDR3 length equals 15 residues. Between the trimmed V and J ends, which lost 1 base and 1 base, there was a span of 10 bases. As DNA, the CDR3 is TGTGCCAGCAGCTTAGTTCGACGGGAGAACACTGAAGCTTTCTTT. Protein product: CASSLVRRENTEAFF.

The chain combines TRBV4-1 with TRBJ1-6, with 7 positions matching TRBD1. The V gene's germline CDR1 is MGHRA and CDR2 YSYEKL. The CDR3 is 16 amino acids. The trim removed 4 bases at V and 9 bases at J, leaving 12 bases unmatched. Here the CDR3 reads CASSPERQGGGSPLHF. CDR3 bases: TGCGCCAGCAGCCCGGAACGACAGGGAGGCGGTTCACCCCTCCACTTT.

V gene TRBV7-9 combines with J gene TRBJ1-6; 10 positions match TRBD1. This CDR3 contains 15 residues. In germline, CDR1 is SEHNR, CDR2 FQNEAQ (reference sequence). V shed 5 bases and J 7 bases; nucleotides not matched to a gene: 5. The CDR3 nucleotides are TGTGCCAGCAGCCGCCCGGGACAGGGGAATTCACCCCTCCACTTT. It translates to CASSRPGQGNSPLHF.

This clone has just a few counts. J is TRBJ2-1 and V is TRBV19; D unclear. The V end lost 5 bases, the J end lost 5 bases, and 10 bases lay between the germline ends. CDR1 and CDR2 (germline): LNHDA, SQIVND (reference sequence). The CDR3 is 13 residues long. The CDR3 loop reads CASSLRQNNEQFF. CDR3 DNA sequence: TGTGCCAGTAGTCTACGACAAAACAATGAGCAGTTCTTC.

The chain employs TRBV29-1 and TRBJ2-7; D perhaps matches TRBD1 (6 bases). The V and J ends lost 6 bases and 1 base respectively, with 19 bases between them. Germline values: CDR1 SQVTM, CDR2 ANQGSEA. The CDR3 has 15 amino acids. CDR3 DNA: TGCAGCGTCCGCCCCGGACAGTGGGATTCCTACGAGCAGTACTTC. Protein: CSVRPGQWDSYEQYF.

This chain links TRBV29-1 with TRBJ2-3; no clear D. The CDR3 length is 11 residues. Germline lookup yields CDR1 SQVTM and CDR2 ANQGSEA. V lost 3 bases and J 14 bases, leaving 15 bases between the germline ends. DNA for the CDR3: TGCAGCGTTGAGGTAATCCACCCTCCGTATTTT. Protein: CSVEVIHPPYF.

The chain is built from TRBV7-9 and TRBJ2-3; D uncertain. Germline assignment: CDR1 SEHNR and CDR2 FQNEAQ (reference sequence). CDR3 length: 12 amino acids. V dropped 8 bases and J dropped 2 bases, with 8 bases sitting between them. The CDR3 is CASGYTTDTQYF. In nucleotides, the CDR3 is TGTGCCAGCGGCTATACCACAGATACGCAGTATTTT.

The V and J genes are TRBV6-1 and TRBJ1-4; 11 bases are shared with TRBD1. J was trimmed by 7 bases and V by 2 bases; bases with no gene match: 6. The CDR3 length is 16 residues. Germline CDR1 and CDR2: MNHNS and SASEGT. Written as DNA, the CDR3 is TGTGCCAGCAGTGAAATCGTCGGGACAGGGGGTGAAAAACTGTTTTTT. Protein sequence: CASSEIVGTGGEKLFF.